The entry below gives a single T cell receptor (beta chain) sequence along with its context. The CDR3 is 16 residues long. Per germline, CDR1 SGHRS and CDR2 YFSETQ. J gave up 4 bases and V 0 bases, and 5 bases lay outside the gene matches. Blood genomic DNA input for TRB amplification was about 240-500 ng. The data were taken from a study of T and B cells in COVID-19 patients. Overall study: At median age about 31 years, recovered patients were younger than active-infection patients at approximately 68.

BIOMED2 TRB-A/B primer pools were used in multiplex TRB PCR. Using its own MiXCR run on the multiplex PCR reads, TCRdb lists one record per CDR3 protein. Among roughly 21,000 distinct CDR3 sequences listed, approximately 29% were seen once. The sequence derives from a human donor who had recovered from COVID-19. The sample was blood. The V call is TRBV5-1, the J call TRBJ2-3, with 10 bases matching TRBD2. The DNA for the CDR3 is TGCGCCAGCAGCTTGGCTACTAGCGGGGATGCAGATACGCAGTATTTT. Amino acids: CASSLATSGDADTQYF.